A single sample is the source of the 4 T cell receptor beta chains below, sequenced in a study of shared clonotypes between healthy human individuals. Using immunoSEQ multiplex PCR, the repertoire was profiled, and TCRdb retains in-frame clones only, with some absent. The repertoire holds 400,000 to 600,000 clones, with about three quarters as singletons. The sequenced sample consisted of PBMCs. The receptors here all came from a woman in her thirties or forties in good health. Some clones in this sample may be carry-over from other donors' samples.

Comment on this clone: Other nucleotide sequences in the sample specify the same CDR3. This chain uses TRBV29-1 with TRBJ1-1; TRBD1 aligns across 9 bases. This CDR3 has 12 residues. J lost 4 bases, V lost 7 bases, and 4 bases had no gene match. Germline-derived CDR1 and CDR2 are SQVTM and ANQGSEA. The CDR3 DNA reads as TGCAGCGGGGGACAGGGAGGCACTGAAGCTTTCTTT. It yields the protein CSGGQGGTEAFF.

V and J are TRBV2 and TRBJ1-2; D perhaps matches TRBD1 (5 bases). Germline CDR1 and CDR2: SNHLY and FYNNEI. This CDR3 is 16 amino acids long. The V gene lost 1 base and the J gene lost 9 bases, with 21 bases spanning the gap. The CDR3 DNA follows: TGTGCCAGCAGTGAAGAGGGGCGAAGGGGACTATTAAGCTACACCTTC. Translation: CASSEEGRRGLLSYTF.

Regarding this clone: The identical CDR3 is also encoded by other nucleotide sequences in the sample. The V call is TRBV10-3, the J call TRBJ2-1; TRBD2 agrees at 11 bases. Germline loops: CDR1 ENHRY, CDR2 SYGVKD. CDR3 length: 13 amino acids. J lost 6 bases, V lost 5 bases, and 0 bases had no gene match. The chain's CDR3 is CAISLAGGNEQFF. The CDR3 DNA reads as TGTGCCATCAGTCTAGCGGGAGGCAATGAGCAGTTCTTC.

As regards this clone: The junction and the germline gene differ at one end; a read error may be behind it. The gene calls are TRBV30 and TRBJ2-1, with 11 positions matching TRBD2. Germline V CDR1 and CDR2: GTSNPN, SVGIG (reference sequence). The CDR3 is made up of 15 amino acids. CDR3 bases: TGTGCCTGGAGTGTACTAGCGGGGGACTACAATGGGCAGTTCTTC. Translation gives CAWSVLAGDYNGQFF.